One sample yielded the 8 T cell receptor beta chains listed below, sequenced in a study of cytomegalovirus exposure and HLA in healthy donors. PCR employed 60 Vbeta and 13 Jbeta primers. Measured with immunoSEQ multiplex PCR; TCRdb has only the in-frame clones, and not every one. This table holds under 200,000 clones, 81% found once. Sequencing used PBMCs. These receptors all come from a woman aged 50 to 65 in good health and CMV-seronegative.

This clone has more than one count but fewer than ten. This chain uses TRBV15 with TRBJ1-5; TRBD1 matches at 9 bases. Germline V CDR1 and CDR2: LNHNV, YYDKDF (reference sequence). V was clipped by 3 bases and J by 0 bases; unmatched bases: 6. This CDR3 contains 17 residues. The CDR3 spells CATSRIRTGASNQPQHF. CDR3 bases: TGTGCCACCAGCAGGATTAGGACAGGGGCTAGCAATCAGCCCCAGCATTTT.

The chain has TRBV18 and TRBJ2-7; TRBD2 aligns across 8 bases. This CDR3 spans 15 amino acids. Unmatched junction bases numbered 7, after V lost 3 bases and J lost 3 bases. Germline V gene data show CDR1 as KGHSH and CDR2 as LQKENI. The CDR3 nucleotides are TGTGCCAGCTCACCGGGACTAGGGGACAACTACGAGCAGTACTTC. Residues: CASSPGLGDNYEQYF.

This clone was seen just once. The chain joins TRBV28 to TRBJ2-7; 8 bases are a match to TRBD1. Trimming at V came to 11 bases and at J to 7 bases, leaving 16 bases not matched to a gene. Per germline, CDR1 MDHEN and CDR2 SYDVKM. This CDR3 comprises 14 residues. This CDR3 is CASLGTGGVGEQYF. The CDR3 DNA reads TGTGCCTCTCTGGGGACAGGCGGGGTGGGAGAGCAGTACTTC.

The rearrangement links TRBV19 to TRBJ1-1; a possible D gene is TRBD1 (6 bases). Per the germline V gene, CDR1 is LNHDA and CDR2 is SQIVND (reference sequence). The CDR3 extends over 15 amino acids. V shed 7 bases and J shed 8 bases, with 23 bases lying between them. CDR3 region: CASTVAWGGNREAFF. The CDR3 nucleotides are TGTGCCAGTACGGTGGCCTGGGGGGGCAACAGAGAAGCTTTCTTT.

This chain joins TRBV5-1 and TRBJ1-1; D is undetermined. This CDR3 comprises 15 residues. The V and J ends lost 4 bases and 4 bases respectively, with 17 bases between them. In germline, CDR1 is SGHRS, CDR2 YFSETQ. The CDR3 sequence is CASSPLSEGSTEAFF. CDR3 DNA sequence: TGCGCCAGCAGCCCCCTTTCGGAGGGATCCACTGAAGCTTTCTTT.

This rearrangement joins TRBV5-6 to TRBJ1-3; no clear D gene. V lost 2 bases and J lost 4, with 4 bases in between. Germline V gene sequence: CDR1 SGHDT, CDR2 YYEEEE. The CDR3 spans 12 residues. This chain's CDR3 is CASSFPGNTIYF. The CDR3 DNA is TGTGCCAGCAGCTTCCCGGGAAACACCATATATTTT.

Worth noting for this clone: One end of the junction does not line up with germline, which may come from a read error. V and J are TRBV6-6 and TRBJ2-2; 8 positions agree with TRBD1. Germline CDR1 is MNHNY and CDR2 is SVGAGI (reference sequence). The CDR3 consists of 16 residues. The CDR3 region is CASSYPRTGNTGELLF. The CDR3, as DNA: TGTGCCAGCAGTTACCCGAGGACAGGGAACACCGGGGAGCTGCTTTTT.

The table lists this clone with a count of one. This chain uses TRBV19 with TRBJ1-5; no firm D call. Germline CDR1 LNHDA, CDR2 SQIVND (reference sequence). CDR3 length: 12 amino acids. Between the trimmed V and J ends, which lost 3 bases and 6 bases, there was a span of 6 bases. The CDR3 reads CASSMLSQPQHF. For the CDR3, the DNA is TGTGCCAGTAGTATGTTGAGTCAGCCCCAGCATTTT.